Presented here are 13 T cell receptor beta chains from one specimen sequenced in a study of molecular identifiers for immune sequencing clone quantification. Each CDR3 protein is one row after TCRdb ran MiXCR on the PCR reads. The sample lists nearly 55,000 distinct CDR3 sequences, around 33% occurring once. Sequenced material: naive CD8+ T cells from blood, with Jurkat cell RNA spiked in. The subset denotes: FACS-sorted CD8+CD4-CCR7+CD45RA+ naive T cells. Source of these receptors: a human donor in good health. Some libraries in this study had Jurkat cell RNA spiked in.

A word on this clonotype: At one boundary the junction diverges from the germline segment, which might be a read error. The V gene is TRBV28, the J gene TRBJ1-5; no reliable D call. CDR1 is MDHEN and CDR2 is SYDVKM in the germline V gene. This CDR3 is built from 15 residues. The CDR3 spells CARSFPPRWNQPQHF. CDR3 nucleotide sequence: TGTGCCAGAAGTTTTCCTCCTAGATGGAATCAGCCCCAGCATTTT.

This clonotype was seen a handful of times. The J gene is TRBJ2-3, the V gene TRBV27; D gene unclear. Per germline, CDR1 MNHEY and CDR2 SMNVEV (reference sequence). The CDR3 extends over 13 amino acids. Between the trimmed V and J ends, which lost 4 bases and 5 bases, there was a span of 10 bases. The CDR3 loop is CASSSVTGDTQYF. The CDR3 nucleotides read TGTGCCAGCAGTTCCGTAACCGGAGATACGCAGTATTTT.

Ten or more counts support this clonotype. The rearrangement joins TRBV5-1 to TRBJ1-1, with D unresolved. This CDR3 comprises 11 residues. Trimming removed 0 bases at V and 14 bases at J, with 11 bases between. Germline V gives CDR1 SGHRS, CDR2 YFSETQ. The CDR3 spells CASSLASQSFF. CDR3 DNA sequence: TGCGCCAGCAGCTTGGCCAGCCAATCCTTCTTT.

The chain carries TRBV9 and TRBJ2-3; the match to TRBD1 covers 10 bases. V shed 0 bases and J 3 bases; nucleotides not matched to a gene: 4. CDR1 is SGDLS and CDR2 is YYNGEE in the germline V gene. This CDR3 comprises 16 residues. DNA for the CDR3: TGTGCCAGCAGCGTAGAGGGGGGACAGGGGACAGATACGCAGTATTTT. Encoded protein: CASSVEGGQGTDTQYF.

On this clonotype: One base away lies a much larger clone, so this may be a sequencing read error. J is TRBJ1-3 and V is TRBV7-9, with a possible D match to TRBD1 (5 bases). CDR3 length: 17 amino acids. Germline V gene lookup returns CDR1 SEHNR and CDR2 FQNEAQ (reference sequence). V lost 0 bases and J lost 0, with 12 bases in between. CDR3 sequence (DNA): TGTGCCAGCAGCTTAGCGCGGCAGGGCAGCTCTGGAAACACCATATATTTT. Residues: CASSLARQGSSGNTIYF.

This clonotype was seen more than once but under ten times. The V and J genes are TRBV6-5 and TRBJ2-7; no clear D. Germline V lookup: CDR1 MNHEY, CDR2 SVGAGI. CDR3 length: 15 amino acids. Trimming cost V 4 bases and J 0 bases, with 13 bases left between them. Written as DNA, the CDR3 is TGTGCCAGCAGTTGGACGGTACGACGCTCCTACGAGCAGTACTTC. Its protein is CASSWTVRRSYEQYF.

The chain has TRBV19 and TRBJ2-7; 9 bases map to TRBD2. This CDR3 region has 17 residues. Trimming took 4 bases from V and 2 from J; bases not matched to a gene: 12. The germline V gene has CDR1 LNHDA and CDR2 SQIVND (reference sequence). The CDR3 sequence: CASSNRPGLAAAYEQYF. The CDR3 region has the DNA TGTGCCAGTAGTAACCGCCCGGGACTAGCAGCAGCCTACGAGCAGTACTTC. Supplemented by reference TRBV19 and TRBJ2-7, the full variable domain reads DGGITQSPKYLFRKEGQNVTLSCEQNLNHDAMYWYRQDPGQGLRLIYYSQIVNDFQKGDIAEGYSVSREKKESFPLTVTSAQKNPTAFYLCASSNRPGLAAAYEQYFGPGTRLTVT.

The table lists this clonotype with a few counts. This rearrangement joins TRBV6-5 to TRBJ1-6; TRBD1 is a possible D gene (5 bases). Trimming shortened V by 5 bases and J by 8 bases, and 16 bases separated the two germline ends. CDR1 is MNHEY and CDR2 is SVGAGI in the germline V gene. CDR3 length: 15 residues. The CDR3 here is CASSEQARLDSPLHF. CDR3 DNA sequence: TGTGCCAGCAGTGAACAGGCCAGGCTCGATTCACCCCTCCACTTT.

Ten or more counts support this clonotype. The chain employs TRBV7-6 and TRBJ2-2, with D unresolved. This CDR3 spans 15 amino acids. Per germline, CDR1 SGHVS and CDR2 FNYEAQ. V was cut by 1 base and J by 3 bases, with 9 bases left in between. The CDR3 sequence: CASSLGVYHTGELFF. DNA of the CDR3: TGTGCCAGCAGCTTAGGTGTCTACCACACCGGGGAGCTGTTTTTT.

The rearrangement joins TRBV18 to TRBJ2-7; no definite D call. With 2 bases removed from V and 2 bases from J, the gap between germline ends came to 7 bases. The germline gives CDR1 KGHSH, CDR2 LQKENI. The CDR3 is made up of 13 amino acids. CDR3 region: CASSPKTTYEQYF. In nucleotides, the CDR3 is TGTGCCAGCTCACCAAAGACGACCTACGAGCAGTACTTC.

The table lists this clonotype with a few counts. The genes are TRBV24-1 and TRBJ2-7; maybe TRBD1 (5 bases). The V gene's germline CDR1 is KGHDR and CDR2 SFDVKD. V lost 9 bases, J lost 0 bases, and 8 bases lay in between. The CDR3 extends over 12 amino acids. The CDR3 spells CATETDSYEQYF. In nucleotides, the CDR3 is TGTGCCACCGAGACAGACTCCTACGAGCAGTACTTC.

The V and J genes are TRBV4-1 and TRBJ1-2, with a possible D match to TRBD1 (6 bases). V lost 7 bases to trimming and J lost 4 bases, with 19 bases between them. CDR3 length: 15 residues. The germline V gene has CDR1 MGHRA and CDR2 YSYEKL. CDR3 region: CASKVFAGTSYGYTF. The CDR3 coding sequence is TGCGCCAGCAAAGTTTTCGCAGGGACAAGCTATGGCTACACCTTC.

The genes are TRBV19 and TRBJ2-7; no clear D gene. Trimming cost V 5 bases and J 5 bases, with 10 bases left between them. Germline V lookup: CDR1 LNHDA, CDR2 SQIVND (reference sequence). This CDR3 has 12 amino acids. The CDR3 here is CASSPAGDEQYF. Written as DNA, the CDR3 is TGTGCCAGTAGTCCCGCAGGTGACGAGCAGTACTTC.